This TCR beta chain comes out of a study of cytomegalovirus exposure and HLA in healthy donors. Turning to this clone: The antigen remains undetermined.

This CDR3 region has 13 residues. V was shortened by 4 bases and J by 1 base, with 8 bases between the two germline ends. Germline-derived CDR1 and CDR2 are SGHTS and YDEGEE. Study findings and constraints: A later analysis associated approximately 17,000 TCR beta sequences with HLA alleles at a 0.05 false discovery rate.

Amplification used 60 Vbeta primers and 13 Jbeta primers. How the authors handled the data: Later analysis identified some 80 million unique TCR beta chains, approximately 10 million shared. Data came from immunoSEQ multiplex PCR; TCRdb stores just in-frame clones and leaves some out. Clonal size and the V and J genes are those of that table, whereas D and trimming came from the DNA. The data contain 120,000 to 150,000 clones, 82% of them singletons. This sequence joins TRBV5-8 and TRBJ1-1; a possible D gene is TRBD1 (5 bases). The source of this sequence is a male donor in good health and CMV-seronegative. Sequenced material: PBMCs. Here the CDR3 DNA reads TGTGCCAGCAGCCCGACAGAGAACACTGAAGCTTTCTTT. It encodes CASSPTENTEAFF.